This T cell receptor (beta chain) was recovered during a study of T cells in Graves' hyperthyroidism and ophthalmopathy. RNA transcripts provided the source from which TCR beta CDR3 regions were amplified. The study used the HTBI primer set for a first-round RT-PCR of the TCR CDR3. TCRdb itself ran the multiplex PCR reads through MiXCR, one entry per CDR3 protein. The repertoire holds approximately 400,000 distinct CDR3 sequences, with about a sixth as singletons. Germline CDR1 reads DFQATT; CDR2 reads SNEGSKA (reference sequence). V was trimmed by 4 bases and J by 3 bases, leaving 12 bases between them. The CDR3 runs 13 residues. In its sample, this clonotype was seen many times.

This receptor was obtained from a woman aged 18-35 years with Graves' hyperthyroidism. This sequence joins TRBV20-1 and TRBJ2-5; TRBD2 might be the D (6 bases). Sample: blood. The CDR3 reads CSAKAGGKETQYF. The CDR3 bases are TGCAGTGCTAAAGCGGGTGGCAAAGAGACCCAGTACTTC.